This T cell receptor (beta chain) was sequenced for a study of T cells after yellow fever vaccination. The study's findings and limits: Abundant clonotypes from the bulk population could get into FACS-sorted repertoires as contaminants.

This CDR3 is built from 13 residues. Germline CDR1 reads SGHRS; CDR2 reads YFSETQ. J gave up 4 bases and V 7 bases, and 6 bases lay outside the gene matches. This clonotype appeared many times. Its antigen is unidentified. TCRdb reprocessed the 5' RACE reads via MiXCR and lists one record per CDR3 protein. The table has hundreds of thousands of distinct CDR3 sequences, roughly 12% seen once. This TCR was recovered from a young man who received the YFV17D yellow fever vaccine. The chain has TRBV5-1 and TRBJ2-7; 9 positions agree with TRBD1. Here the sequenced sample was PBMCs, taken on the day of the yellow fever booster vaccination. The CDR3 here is CASCLTGGYEQYF. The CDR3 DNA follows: TGCGCCAGCTGTTTGACAGGGGGGTACGAGCAGTACTTC. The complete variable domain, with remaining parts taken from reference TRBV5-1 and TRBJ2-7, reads KAGVTQTPRYLIKTRGQQVTLSCSPISGHRSVSWYQQTPGQGLQFLFEYFSETQRNKGNFPGRFSGRQFSNSRSEMNVSTLELGDSALYLCASCLTGGYEQYFGPGTRLTVT.